This T cell receptor beta chain was found in a study of sequential checkpoint blockade in melanoma (dated by TCRdb to between 2017 and 2020). With respect to the entire study: Patients were assigned by 1:1 randomization to either first-line nivolumab followed by ipilimumab (arm A) or ipilimumab followed by nivolumab (arm B). Maintenance nivolumab was given following each of the two trial sequences. Broader findings and caveats from the paper: Validation of the response-prediction model combining TCR metrics and mutation burden is needed in larger, independent patient cohorts.

The sample's treatment or condition label, in plain terms: randomized to nivolumab then ipilimumab (arm A) or the reverse (arm B). No trial patient had received prior DNA-damaging chemotherapy. On a FACS Aria II flow cytometer, live CD3+CD8+ cells that were negative for CD19 and CD56 were sorted from thawed PBMCs. Samples came from patients with melanoma in CheckMate 064, a randomized, open-label phase II trial of sequential checkpoint blockade. Peripheral blood mononuclear cells were obtained through leukapheresis, purified using Ficoll-Paque, and frozen in human serum containing roughly 9.8% DMSO. Purity of sorted blood CD3+CD8+ cells was verified at >95% immediately after sorting, followed by DNA extraction. Details on this clone: Its specific antigen is unknown. Per-base quality was not reported, and no clone a single base away is much larger than it.

The immunoSEQ Assay was used to immunosequence TCRbeta CDR3 regions from genomic DNA. Before high-throughput sequencing, genomic DNA was amplified using bias-controlled multiplex PCR. The study's own analysis went as follows. To quantify the absolute abundance of each unique TCRbeta CDR3 region, the sequences were collapsed and filtered. Clonality, defined as 1 minus Pielou's evenness, was calculated using only productive rearrangements. Clones with significantly greater frequencies in on-treatment versus baseline samples were identified using a previously published method. In its TCRdb copy, this immuneACCESS table keeps in-frame sequences only and misses some clones. Where compared with another copy, unresolved V genes explain less than half of these, and the others have no known cause. The DNA gave D and trimming, while V, J and clone size come from that table. This sample comprises tens of thousands of clones, under 70% of them detected only once. About 19% of the sample is taken by the ten largest.

The CDR3 covers 12 residues, taking in both the cysteine and the phenylalanine. Only the CDR3 DNA is retained, 36 bases long and in frame from the first base. CDR1 and CDR2, looked up from the germline V gene, are SGHDT and YYEEEE. Deletion took 4 bases off V and 8 bases off J, with a span of 12 bases between the germline ends. This specimen was CD8+ T cells sorted from blood (inferred from file names), taken from a patient given nivolumab and ipilimumab in sequence. The rearranged chain carries TRBV5-6 and TRBJ1-2, with a weak D call of TRBD1 (5 bases match). This clonotype was sampled from a human donor with melanoma. The CDR3 amino acid sequence is: CASSPRVGGYTF. The nucleotides are TGTGCCAGCAGCCCCAGGGTCGGAGGCTACACCTTC.